A single sample is the source of the 5 T cell receptor beta chains below, sequenced in a study of T cell repertoires in ileal Crohn's disease. Clones were sequenced by immunoSEQ multiplex PCR, and TCRdb holds only the in-frame ones, with some missing. The data hold roughly 14,000 clones, with about 71% observed a single time. Material: ileal tissue. The receptors originated from an adult with Crohn's disease.

This clone appeared a single time. This chain links TRBV9 with TRBJ2-3; 14 bases line up with TRBD2. The CDR3 runs to 18 residues. J was trimmed by 0 bases and V by 4 bases; bases with no gene match: 7. The germline V gene has CDR1 SGDLS and CDR2 YYNGEE. CDR3 loop: CASSSGLAGGRSTDTQYF. The DNA of the CDR3 is TGTGCCAGCAGCTCCGGACTAGCGGGGGGCCGTAGCACAGATACGCAGTATTTT. Full variable domain (missing parts from reference TRBV9 and TRBJ2-3): DSGVTQTPKHLITATGQRVTLRCSPRSGDLSVYWYQQSLDQGLQFLIQYYNGEERAKGNILERFSAQQFPDLHSELNLSSLELGDSALYFCASSSGLAGGRSTDTQYFGPGTRLTVL.

V gene TRBV7-9 combines with J gene TRBJ2-2; D is possibly TRBD2 (6 bases). Germline V gene data show CDR1 as SEHNR and CDR2 as FQNEAQ (reference sequence). V was shortened by 5 bases and J by 7 bases, with 8 bases between the two germline ends. The CDR3 is 12 amino acids. CDR3 nucleotide sequence: TGTGCCAGCAGCCCCGGGAGCGGGGAGCTGTTTTTT. Translation: CASSPGSGELFF.

This chain joins TRBV23-1 and TRBJ2-7, with D hard to call. TRBV23-1 has ORF status, its function being uncertain. The CDR3 contains 12 residues. The V end lost 3 bases, the J end lost 3 bases, and 6 bases lay between the germline ends. The CDR3 DNA sequence: TGCGCCAGCAGTCAGGGCATCTACGAGCAGTACTTC. Translating it yields CASSQGIYEQYF.

The V and J genes are TRBV2 and TRBJ1-5; D is unclear. V was clipped by 5 bases and J by 4 bases, with 15 bases between them. The V gene's germline CDR1 is SNHLY and CDR2 FYNNEI. This CDR3 is 15 amino acids long. The CDR3: CASSKDSTSNQPQHF. The CDR3, as DNA: TGTGCCAGCAGTAAGGACTCGACCAGTAATCAGCCCCAGCATTTT.

The chain joins TRBV5-1 to TRBJ1-1; 8 bases align to TRBD1. Germline-derived CDR1 and CDR2 are SGHRS and YFSETQ. This CDR3 comprises 14 residues. V lost 2 bases and J lost 1; bases outside the gene matches: 1. The CDR3, as DNA: TGCGCCAGCAGCTTAACAGGGGGGAACACTGAAGCTTTCTTT. It encodes CASSLTGGNTEAFF.